The 9 T cell receptor beta chains reported below all come from one sample, sequenced in a study of T-cell reconstitution after alpha-beta-depleted transplantation in children. Molecular barcoding with unique molecular identifiers was used for the TCRbeta library. TCRdb used MiXCR to reprocess the PCR reads, holding one entry per CDR3 protein. The data show about 540,000 distinct CDR3 sequences, approximately 20% seen once. The starting material was PBMCs from the stem cell graft donor, obtained from the stem cell graft. These receptors came from a human donor who donated a stem cell graft to a child with acute lymphoblastic leukemia.

This chain connects TRBV5-4 to TRBJ2-3; a possible D gene is TRBD1 (6 bases). Germline CDR1 reads SGHNT; CDR2 reads YYREEE (reference sequence). Deletions cut 4 bases from V and 2 bases from J, with 23 bases between. The CDR3 is 18 residues long. CDR3 DNA: TGTGCCAGCAGCCCCACCCCGACAGGTACACTGTACACAGATACGCAGTATTTT. Protein product: CASSPTPTGTLYTDTQYF. The full variable domain, its missing parts supplied by reference TRBV5-4 and TRBJ2-3, is ETGVTQSPTHLIKTRGQQVTLRCSSQSGHNTVSWYQQALGQGPQFIFQYYREEENGRGNFPPRFSGLQFPNYSSELNVNALELDDSALYLCASSPTPTGTLYTDTQYFGPGTRLTVL.

The CDR3 DNA sequence: TGTGCCAGCACCCAAGGGTTGAGCTCCTACGAGCAGTACTTC. This sequence encodes CASTQGLSSYEQYF. V usage is TRBV12-3 or TRBV12-4 and J usage is TRBJ2-7; D is ambiguous. The ends were cut back, 7 bases at V and 0 bases at J, with 13 bases in the middle. This CDR3 is 14 amino acids long.

This chain joins TRBV5-1 and TRBJ2-7; D is uncertain. The CDR3 loop spans 16 amino acids. Germline CDR1 reads SGHRS; CDR2 reads YFSETQ. V lost 3 bases and J 5 bases, leaving 21 bases between the germline ends. The CDR3 protein is CASSWVAAAGGDEQYF. As DNA, the CDR3 is TGCGCCAGCAGCTGGGTCGCGGCAGCTGGTGGCGACGAGCAGTACTTC. The full variable domain, in which reference TRBV5-1 and TRBJ2-7 provide the parts outside the CDR3, is KAGVTQTPRYLIKTRGQQVTLSCSPISGHRSVSWYQQTPGQGLQFLFEYFSETQRNKGNFPGRFSGRQFSNSRSEMNVSTLELGDSALYLCASSWVAAAGGDEQYFGPGTRLTVT.

This clonotype was counted ten times or more. This chain's CDR3 is CACTSGSAQETQYF. The CDR3 DNA reads as TGTGCCTGCACTAGCGGGAGTGCTCAAGAGACCCAGTACTTC. The genes are TRBV30 and TRBJ2-5; 11 positions match TRBD2. Germline V gene data show CDR1 as GTSNPN and CDR2 as SVGIG (reference sequence). This CDR3 spans 14 amino acids. V gave up 6 bases and J gave up 2 bases; unmatched junction bases: 5.

V usage is TRBV12-3 or TRBV12-4 and J usage is TRBJ1-1; the match to TRBD1 covers 9 bases. J lost 0 bases, V lost 5 bases, and 10 bases had no gene match. This CDR3 has 17 residues. CDR3 DNA: TGTGCCAGCAGTGTCGCCGGGACAGGGTCAGTGAACACTGAAGCTTTCTTT. Translating it yields CASSVAGTGSVNTEAFF.

The chain uses TRBV4-2 and TRBJ1-1, with no clear D. Trimming left V 4 bases short and J 8 bases short, with 17 bases between. CDR3 size: 14 residues. Germline V lookup: CDR1 LGHNA, CDR2 YNFKEQ. DNA of the CDR3: TGTGCCAGCAGCCCGCCTCAGAGTCAGGAAGAAGCTTTCTTT. This gives the protein CASSPPQSQEEAFF.

This rearrangement joins TRBV12-3 or TRBV12-4 to TRBJ1-6, with D hard to call. This CDR3 has 14 amino acids. Trimming shortened V by 2 bases and J by 9 bases, and 11 bases separated the two germline ends. CDR3 residues: CASSLSLAVSPLHF. For the CDR3, the DNA is TGTGCCAGCAGTTTATCTTTAGCGGTTTCACCCCTCCACTTT.

The chain joins TRBV2 to TRBJ1-5; no definite D call. The CDR3 has 16 amino acids. V lost 2 bases to trimming and J lost 2 bases, with 13 bases between them. CDR1 SNHLY and CDR2 FYNNEI come from the germline V gene. CDR3 sequence (DNA): TGTGCCAGCAGTGAATCGGGGTTTATGGGCAATCAGCCCCAGCATTTT. It translates to CASSESGFMGNQPQHF.

The chain recombines TRBV27 with TRBJ2-1; tentatively, D is TRBD1 (6 bases). V was trimmed by 3 bases and J by 4 bases, leaving 13 bases between them. The CDR3 runs 15 residues. The germline gives CDR1 MNHEY, CDR2 SMNVEV (reference sequence). The CDR3 coding sequence is TGTGCCAGCAGTTTGGATGGGGGCGGTTACAATGAGCAGTTCTTC. It translates to CASSLDGGGYNEQFF.